These T cell receptor beta chains were read from a single sample in a study of CD8+CD57+ T cells in acquired aplastic anemia. TCRdb called the reads again in MiXCR, with one record for every CDR3 protein. The data contain a few hundred thousand distinct CDR3 sequences, 65% to 80% of them singletons. Sequenced input: sorted CD4+, CD8+, or CD8+CD57+ T cells (not recorded which) from PBMCs. These receptors came from a human donor in good health, serving as a control. The conserved cysteine and the conserved F or W are not part of the CDR3 here.

v_call	cdr3_length	j_call	cdr3_aa
TRBV7-7	13	TRBJ2-5	ASSLIEGAIGSGY
TRBV7-2	13	TRBJ2-7	ASSLGSGRPNEQY
TRBV20-1	12	TRBJ2-7	SARERGGAYEQY
TRBV7-2	13	TRBJ2-3	ASSLARLSTDTQY
TRBV20-1	8	TRBJ1-2	SARDAGYT
TRBV5-5	13	TRBJ1-6	ASSLAGTANSPLH
TRBV29-1	14	TRBJ2-7	SVEGIGVGGTYEQY
TRBV10-3	16	TRBJ1-5	AISESNTGGRSNQPQH
TRBV29-1	14	TRBJ2-7	SVEVGGHRGSYEQY
TRBV7-8	14	TRBJ2-7	ASSLNFLAGRFEQY
TRBV6-1	12	TRBJ1-3	ARRQGPSGNTIY
TRBV29-1	10	TRBJ2-1	SVAGQSNEQF
TRBV7-2	12	TRBJ1-2	ASSPDRESSGYT
TRBV4-3	14	TRBJ2-7	ASSQEGTGGGYEQY
TRBV7-3	13	TRBJ2-5	ASSQVTAGQMATY
TRBV4-1	13	TRBJ2-2	ASSQVRLAIGELF
TRBV24-1	10	TRBJ2-7	ATSDDIYEQY
TRBV10-2	14	TRBJ1-5	ASSESVGSGNQPQH
TRBV20-1	13	TRBJ2-7	SASPPLDTAYEQY
TRBV29-1	11	-	SGRSWGQSTQF
TRBV27	13	TRBJ1-3	ASSPLGGAGNTIY
TRBV15	13	TRBJ2-3	ATRIRPQDTDTQY
TRBV7-9	12	TRBJ2-1	ASSLGLAGVEQF
TRBV7-8	12	TRBJ2-2	ASSLGGAGGELF
TRBV20-1	12	TRBJ1-1	SARDHGNEHEAF
TRBV20-1	11	TRBJ2-3	SALAGVYNEQY
TRBV6-2/TRBV6-3	16	TRBJ1-2	ASSYDTGTGVRVYGYT
TRBV2	12	TRBJ2-3	ASSQGLPTDTQY
TRBV5-4	12	TRBJ2-5	ASSLGRSLETQY
TRBV7-2	14	TRBJ2-5	ASSADVERNYEYQY
TRBV13	13	TRBJ1-2	ASSAYKGVNYGYT
TRBV7-8	14	TRBJ1-6	ASSLLPSGGGSPLH
TRBV30	10	TRBJ1-2	AWNSGNYGYT
TRBV7-8	13	TRBJ2-3	ASTIGTAETDTQY
TRBV9	12	TRBJ1-1	ASSLGQPPTEAF
TRBV12-3/TRBV12-4	11	TRBJ2-7	ASIRQGAVEQY
TRBV29-1	12	TRBJ2-7	SVGGRTNTGELY
TRBV20-1	13	TRBJ2-7	SARPDRGVYYEQY
TRBV29-1	12	TRBJ1-1	SVEWGEANTEAF
TRBV9	10	TRBJ1-2	ASSVSETGYT
TRBV6-2/TRBV6-3	16	TRBJ2-5	ASRRPELAGAGQETQY
TRBV19	11	TRBJ1-1	ASRKDGSPGAF
TRBV7-6	11	TRBJ2-7	ASSLSQSYEQY
TRBV4-3	14	TRBJ2-7	ASSADKQGALAEQY
TRBV9	12	TRBJ2-7	ASSRTGDGYTFD
TRBV5-1	14	TRBJ2-5	ASSLQFRGGQETQY
TRBV29-1	9	TRBJ2-1	SVEDNNGQF
TRBV10-3	13	TRBJ1-6	ATSERDRDNSPLH
TRBV25-1	13	TRBJ1-1	ASSASAPGTTEAF
TRBV19	12	TRBJ1-1	ASSTRGLGAEAF
TRBV15	11	TRBJ2-3	ATSTVRGDTQY
TRBV5-1	12	TRBJ1-4	ASSPGVLNEKLF
TRBV30	12	TRBJ2-1	AWSLGSSYNEQF
TRBV12-3/TRBV12-4	16	TRBJ2-3	ASSLDPGLAGSTDTQY
TRBV6-5	13	TRBJ1-4	ASSRGEGNSEKLF